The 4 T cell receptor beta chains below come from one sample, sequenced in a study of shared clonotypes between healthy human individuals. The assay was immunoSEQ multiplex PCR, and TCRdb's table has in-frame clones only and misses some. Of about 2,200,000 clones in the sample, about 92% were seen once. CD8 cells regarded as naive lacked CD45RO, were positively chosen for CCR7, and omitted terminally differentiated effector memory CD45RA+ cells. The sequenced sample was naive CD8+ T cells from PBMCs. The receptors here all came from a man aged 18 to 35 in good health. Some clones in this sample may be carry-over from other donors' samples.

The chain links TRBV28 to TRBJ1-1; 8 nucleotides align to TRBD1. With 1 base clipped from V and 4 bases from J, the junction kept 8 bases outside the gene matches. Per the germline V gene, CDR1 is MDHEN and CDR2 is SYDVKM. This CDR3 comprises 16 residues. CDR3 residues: CASSLLVDRGATEAFF. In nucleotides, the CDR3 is TGTGCCAGCAGTTTATTAGTTGACAGGGGCGCCACTGAAGCTTTCTTT. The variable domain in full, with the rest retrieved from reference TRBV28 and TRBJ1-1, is DVKVTQSSRYLVKRTGEKVFLECVQDMDHENMFWYRQDPGLGLRLIYFSYDVKMKEKGDIPEGYSVSREKKERFSLILESASTNQTSMYLCASSLLVDRGATEAFFGQGTRLTVV.

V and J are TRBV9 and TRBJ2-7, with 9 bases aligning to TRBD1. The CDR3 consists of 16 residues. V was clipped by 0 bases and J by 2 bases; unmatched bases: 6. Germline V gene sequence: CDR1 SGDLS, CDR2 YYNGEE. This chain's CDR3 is CASSVGGTGRTYEQYF. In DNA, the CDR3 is TGTGCCAGCAGCGTAGGAGGGACAGGGAGAACCTACGAGCAGTACTTC.

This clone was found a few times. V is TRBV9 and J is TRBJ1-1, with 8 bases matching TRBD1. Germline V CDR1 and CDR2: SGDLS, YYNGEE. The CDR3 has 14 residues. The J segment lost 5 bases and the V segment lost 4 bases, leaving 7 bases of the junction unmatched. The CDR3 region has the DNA TGTGCCAGCAGCTCCCGGACAGGGCGGACTGAAGCTTTCTTT. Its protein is CASSSRTGRTEAFF.

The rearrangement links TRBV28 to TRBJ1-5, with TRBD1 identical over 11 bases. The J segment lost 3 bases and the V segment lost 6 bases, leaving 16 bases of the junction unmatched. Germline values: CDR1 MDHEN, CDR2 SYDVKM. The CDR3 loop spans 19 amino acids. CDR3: CASSWPEPGQGGFNQPQHF. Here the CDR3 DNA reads TGTGCCAGCAGCTGGCCGGAACCGGGACAGGGGGGTTTCAATCAGCCCCAGCATTTT.